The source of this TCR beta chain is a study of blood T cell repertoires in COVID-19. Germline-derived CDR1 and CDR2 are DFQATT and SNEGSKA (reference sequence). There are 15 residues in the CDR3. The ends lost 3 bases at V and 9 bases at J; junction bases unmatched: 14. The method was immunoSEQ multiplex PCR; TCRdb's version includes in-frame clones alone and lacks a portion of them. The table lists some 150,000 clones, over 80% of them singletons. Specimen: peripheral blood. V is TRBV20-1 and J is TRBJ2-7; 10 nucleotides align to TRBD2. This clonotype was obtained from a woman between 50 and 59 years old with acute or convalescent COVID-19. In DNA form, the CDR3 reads TGCAGTGCTAGTAGAGCAGCGGGAGGGCCCGGTGCGCAGTACTTC. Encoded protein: CSASRAAGGPGAQYF.